The next 17 T cell receptor beta chains were all read from a single sample in a study of blood T cells in healthy people across ages. Then a second PCR, running about 6 to 12 cycles, was carried out with a sample-barcoded 5' primer and a J-beta primer mix. TCRdb used MiXCR to reprocess the 5' RACE reads, holding one entry per CDR3 protein. Here the sample spans about 1,800,000 distinct CDR3 sequences, roughly 27% being singletons. The sequencing sample was made of blood. These receptors were taken from a woman in her 30s in good health.

With respect to this clonotype: Being one base from a much bigger clone, this may be a read error. This chain links TRBV5-1 with TRBJ2-1; the D gene is possibly TRBD2 (5 bases). This CDR3 spans 15 amino acids. Per germline, CDR1 SGHRS and CDR2 YFSETQ. The CDR3 spells CASNLVGDAYNEQFF. The DNA of the CDR3 is TGCGCCAGCAACTTGGTCGGGGATGCCTACAATGAGCAGTTCTTC.

The V and J genes are TRBV7-9 and TRBJ2-7; 8 nucleotides align to TRBD1. The J call may be mistaken, given a closer DNA end match to TRBJ2-5. The CDR3 covers 14 residues. The germline CDR1 and CDR2 sequences are SEHNR and FQNEAQ (reference sequence). CDR3 coding DNA: TGTGCCAGCAGCGGACAGGGCTTACAGGAGACCCAGTACTTC. This sequence encodes CASSGQGLQETQYF.

This chain uses TRBV4-1 with TRBJ2-1; 8 bases match TRBD2. The V segment lost 3 bases and the J segment 10 bases; nucleotides outside the gene matches: 5. Germline V lookup: CDR1 MGHRA, CDR2 YSYEKL. This CDR3 has 13 residues. DNA of the CDR3: TGCGCCAGCAGCCAGGTACTAGCGGAAGAGCAGTTCTTC. It codes for CASSQVLAEEQFF.

This chain connects TRBV4-1 to TRBJ2-7; D is ambiguous. Germline loops: CDR1 MGHRA, CDR2 YSYEKL. This CDR3 region has 15 residues. Between the trimmed V and J ends, which lost 0 bases and 2 bases, there was a span of 11 bases. The CDR3 DNA reads TGCGCCAGCAGCCAAGAGCCAGCGCTCCCCTACGAGCAGTACTTC. It codes for CASSQEPALPYEQYF.

This clonotype was observed a few times. This chain connects TRBV10-3 to TRBJ2-7; 7 nucleotides align to TRBD2. The V gene end was trimmed by 6 bases and the J gene end by 0 bases; junction bases not matched to a gene: 8. CDR1 is ENHRY and CDR2 is SYGVKD in the germline V gene. The CDR3 is made up of 15 amino acids. The CDR3 is CAIRDSGVLSYEQYF. CDR3 in DNA: TGTGCCATCAGAGACAGCGGGGTCCTCTCCTACGAGCAGTACTTC.

Many counts were recorded for this clonotype. J is TRBJ2-1 and V is TRBV20-1, with D perhaps TRBD2 (6 bases). V lost 3 bases, J lost 0 bases, and 9 bases lay in between. The germline V gene encodes CDR1 DFQATT and CDR2 SNEGSKA (reference sequence). The length of the CDR3 is 14 residues. CDR3 DNA sequence: TGCAGTGCTAGTGGCGGGGCCTCCTACAATGAGCAGTTCTTC. Its protein is CSASGGASYNEQFF.

This chain uses TRBV24-1 with TRBJ1-1, with 9 nucleotides matching TRBD1. Germline CDR1 and CDR2: KGHDR and SFDVKD. With V trimmed by 2 bases and J by 4 bases, 4 bases remained unmatched. This CDR3 has 15 residues. The CDR3 spells CATSDSGTGTTEAFF. CDR3 in DNA: TGTGCCACCAGTGATTCCGGGACAGGGACCACTGAAGCTTTCTTT.

This clonotype turned up a few times. V gene TRBV29-1 combines with J gene TRBJ1-1; D gene unclear. Trimming took off 4 bases at V and 1 base at J, with 10 bases between the two ends. Germline CDR1 reads SQVTM; CDR2 reads ANQGSEA. The CDR3 runs to 13 residues. The CDR3 loop reads CSVVTESNTEAFF. The CDR3, as DNA: TGCAGCGTTGTAACAGAATCGAACACTGAAGCTTTCTTT. Together with reference TRBV29-1 and TRBJ1-1, the CDR3 gives the full variable domain: SAVISQKPSRDICQRGTSLTIQCQVDSQVTMMFWYRQQPGQSLTLIATANQGSEATYESGFVIDKFPISRPNLTFSTLTVSNMSPEDSSIYLCSVVTESNTEAFFGQGTRLTVV.

V is TRBV14 and J is TRBJ1-4; D gene unclear. The V gene's germline CDR1 is SGHDN and CDR2 FVKESK. CDR3 length: 14 amino acids. V gave up 6 bases and J gave up 2 bases, with 10 bases separating them. The CDR3 coding sequence is TGTGCCAGCAGTGTGACGGTTACTAATGAAAAACTGTTTTTT. This encodes CASSVTVTNEKLFF.

This clonotype was detected only once. This chain's CDR3 is CASSGPQGGQPQHF. CDR3 DNA: TGTGCCAGCAGCGGACCACAGGGTGGCCAGCCCCAGCATTTT. V is TRBV7-9 and J is TRBJ1-5, with TRBD1 as a possible D gene (6 bases). With 5 bases removed from V and 7 bases from J, the gap between germline ends came to 15 bases. The CDR3 has 14 residues. Germline CDR1 reads SEHNR; CDR2 reads FQNEAQ (reference sequence). The full variable domain, rest sourced from reference TRBV7-9 and TRBJ1-5, is DTGVSQNPRHKITKRGQNVTFRCDPISEHNRLYWYRQTLGQGPEFLTYFQNEAQLEKSRLLSDRFSAERPKGSFSTLEIQRTEQGDSAMYLCASSGPQGGQPQHFGDGTRLSIL.

This clonotype was counted between two and nine times. The chain joins TRBV29-1 to TRBJ2-1; possibly TRBD2 for D (5 bases). V lost 4 bases and J lost 4, with 11 bases in between. The CDR3 length is 13 residues. CDR1 is SQVTM and CDR2 is ANQGSEA in the germline V gene. This CDR3 reads CSVARDPYNEQFF. Written as DNA, the CDR3 is TGCAGCGTTGCACGGGATCCTTACAATGAGCAGTTCTTC.

The V call is TRBV7-2, the J call TRBJ1-1, with 8 bases that match TRBD1. CDR1 and CDR2 from the germline V gene are SGHTA and FQGNSA. This CDR3 is built from 16 residues. V lost 0 bases and J lost 0; bases outside the gene matches: 3. As DNA, the CDR3 is TGTGCCAGCAGCTTAGCGTCGACAGGGGTGAACACTGAAGCTTTCTTT. Translating it yields CASSLASTGVNTEAFF.

The J gene is TRBJ1-5, the V gene TRBV27, with D unclear. The CDR3 contains 13 residues. V shed 8 bases and J shed 5 bases, with 13 bases lying between them. Germline assignment: CDR1 MNHEY and CDR2 SMNVEV (reference sequence). CDR3 sequence (DNA): TGTGCCAGCCCGTCAAGCCTTGATCAGCCCCAGCATTTT. It specifies CASPSSLDQPQHF.

This clonotype showed up just a few times. The chain couples TRBV28 to TRBJ1-2, with a weak D call TRBD1 (6 bases). This CDR3 is built from 17 residues. V gave up 2 bases and J gave up 8 bases, with 24 bases separating them. From germline, CDR1 is MDHEN and CDR2 SYDVKM. CDR3 in amino acids: CASSLDSPTGISRGYTF. DNA of the CDR3: TGTGCCAGCAGTTTAGATTCCCCTACAGGGATCTCGCGGGGCTACACCTTC.

V gene TRBV28 combines with J gene TRBJ2-1, with D tentatively TRBD1 (7 bases). The V gene's germline CDR1 is MDHEN and CDR2 SYDVKM. The CDR3 loop spans 15 amino acids. Trimming took 4 bases from V and 11 from J, leaving 21 bases between them. The CDR3 DNA reads TGTGCCAGCAGTTCCCCAGGGGGGAAACACCATAAGCAGTTCTTC. It codes for CASSSPGGKHHKQFF.

Points on this clonotype: At one of its ends the junction is not consistent with the germline gene, which may arise from a read error. Here the CDR3 DNA reads TGTGCCACCGGAAGGGACGGGAGTCGGTACGAGCGGTACTTC. Translating gives CATGRDGSRYERYF. The rearrangement links TRBV6-2 or TRBV6-3 to TRBJ2-7; D may be TRBD2 (6 bases). CDR3 length: 14 amino acids. Germline values: CDR1 MNHEY, CDR2 SVGEGT.

The rearrangement uses TRBV10-3 and TRBJ2-3; tentatively, D is TRBD2 (6 bases). V was shortened by 4 bases and J by 1 base, with 12 bases between the two germline ends. Germline values: CDR1 ENHRY, CDR2 SYGVKD. The CDR3 has 15 amino acids. The CDR3 spells CAISALTGGTDTQYF. DNA of the CDR3: TGTGCCATCAGTGCCTTGACGGGGGGCACAGATACGCAGTATTTT.